Shown below are 5 T cell receptor beta chains from a single sample sequenced in a study of OX40 agonist ivuxolimab in advanced cancers. Repertoires were generated with immunoSEQ multiplex PCR, while TCRdb's copy carries only in-frame clones and drops some. The table has under 65,000 clones, 85% to 95% seen once. This specimen consisted of CD4+ or CD8+ T cells sorted from blood, obtained in a trial of the OX40 agonist ivuxolimab. These TCRs come from an adult with an advanced solid tumor such as melanoma, head and neck, liver or kidney cancer.

The chain recombines TRBV7-2 with TRBJ2-2; 10 bases match TRBD2. Germline CDR1 reads SGHTA; CDR2 reads FQGNSA. V gave up 5 bases and J gave up 1 base; unmatched junction bases: 7. The CDR3 runs 17 residues. In nucleotides, the CDR3 is TGTGCCAGCAGCCCATTAGCGGGAGGTTGGAACACCGGGGAGCTGTTTTTT. Translated: CASSPLAGGWNTGELFF.

The V gene is TRBV10-3, the J gene TRBJ1-2; TRBD1 matches 12 bases. CDR3 length: 17 residues. From germline, CDR1 is ENHRY and CDR2 SYGVKD. V was pared by 0 bases and J by 7 bases, with 9 bases of the junction left unmatched. CDR3 nucleotides: TGTGCCATCAGTGAGTCTTTGGGACAGGGGGCAGAATTTGGCTACACCTTC. Protein sequence: CAISESLGQGAEFGYTF.

The V and J genes are TRBV5-1 and TRBJ2-1, with TRBD2 matching over 7 bases. CDR1 is SGHRS and CDR2 is YFSETQ in the germline V gene. The J segment lost 0 bases and the V segment lost 4 bases, leaving 4 bases of the junction unmatched. This CDR3 has 15 residues. The CDR3 nucleotides read TGCGCCAGCAGCCGGGACTACAGCTCCTACAATGAGCAGTTCTTC. It translates to CASSRDYSSYNEQFF.

In this sample, this clone turned up a few times. The V call is TRBV10-1, the J call TRBJ2-7; a possible D gene is TRBD2 (5 bases). CDR3 length equals 13 residues. V was pared by 4 bases and J by 0 bases, with 7 bases between. Germline CDR1 WNHNN, CDR2 SYGVQD (reference sequence). DNA of the CDR3: TGCGCCAGCAGTGCCGACTACTCCTACGAGCAGTACTTC. Amino acid sequence: CASSADYSYEQYF.

The chain recombines TRBV9 with TRBJ1-6, with TRBD1 matching over 8 bases. J gave up 7 bases and V 0 bases, and 0 bases lay outside the gene matches. The CDR3 covers 14 residues. Germline V gene lookup returns CDR1 SGDLS and CDR2 YYNGEE. The CDR3 region is CASSVGQGNSPLHF. The CDR3 DNA reads TGTGCCAGCAGCGTAGGACAGGGGAATTCACCCCTCCACTTT.